A single sample is the source of the 20 T cell receptor beta chains below, sequenced in a study of T cell repertoires in cytomegalovirus infection. TCRdb recomputed calls from the reads with MiXCR, one row per CDR3 protein. The profile shows approximately 750,000 distinct CDR3 sequences, less than 40% of them singletons. Sequencing was performed on PBMCs. Receptor source: a human donor in good health (CMV status not recorded). Some clones in this sample may be carry-over from other donors' samples.

This clonotype was observed a few times. The rearrangement links TRBV6-2 or TRBV6-3 to TRBJ2-7; D unresolved. Trimming shortened V by 2 bases and J by 0 bases, and 11 bases separated the two germline ends. CDR3 length: 15 residues. Germline CDR1 and CDR2: MNHEY and SVGEGT. CDR3 bases: TGTGCCAGCAGTTACGAGCCAGTCGACTCCTACGAGCAGTACTTC. It translates to CASSYEPVDSYEQYF.

This chain connects TRBV4-1 to TRBJ2-4; a weak D match, TRBD1 (5 bases). Germline V gene data show CDR1 as MGHRA and CDR2 as YSYEKL. CDR3 length: 13 residues. The V and J ends lost 4 bases and 11 bases respectively, with 15 bases between them. The chain's CDR3 is CASSPHTDIVQYF. CDR3 coding DNA: TGCGCCAGCAGCCCCCATACGGACATAGTTCAGTACTTC.

The table lists this clonotype with a few counts. CDR3 protein: CASSIGAGLSNEQFF. The CDR3 DNA reads TGTGCCAGTAGTATCGGGGCAGGGCTTAGCAATGAGCAGTTCTTC. The V and J genes are TRBV19 and TRBJ2-1; D could derive from TRBD1 or TRBD2 (5 bases each). The germline V gene encodes CDR1 LNHDA and CDR2 SQIVND (reference sequence). V was clipped by 3 bases and J by 6 bases, with 15 bases between them. CDR3 size: 15 residues.

The chain carries TRBV28 and TRBJ1-1; no definite D call. CDR3 length: 13 residues. Trimming cost V 2 bases and J 1 base, with 5 bases left between them. CDR1 MDHEN and CDR2 SYDVKM come from the germline V gene. The DNA for the CDR3 is TGTGCCAGCAGTTTAGTAAAGAACACTGAAGCTTTCTTT. As protein: CASSLVKNTEAFF.

CDR3 in DNA: TGTGCCAGCAGAGACAGGGGAGTAGGGAACACTGAAGCTTTCTTT. It yields the protein CASRDRGVGNTEAFF. The gene calls are TRBV28 and TRBJ1-1; 8 positions match TRBD1. The germline V gene encodes CDR1 MDHEN and CDR2 SYDVKM. Trimming removed 6 bases from V and 1 base from J; junction bases left unmatched: 7. The CDR3 is 15 residues long. Supplemented by reference TRBV28 and TRBJ1-1, the full variable domain reads DVKVTQSSRYLVKRTGEKVFLECVQDMDHENMFWYRQDPGLGLRLIYFSYDVKMKEKGDIPEGYSVSREKKERFSLILESASTNQTSMYLCASRDRGVGNTEAFFGQGTRLTVV.

The J gene is TRBJ1-2, the V gene TRBV20-1; D is ambiguous. This CDR3 contains 14 residues. V lost 0 bases and J 4 bases, leaving 12 bases between the germline ends. Germline V CDR1 and CDR2: DFQATT, SNEGSKA (reference sequence). The CDR3 region is CSAREAPRVYGYTF. The CDR3 DNA sequence: TGCAGTGCTAGAGAGGCCCCCCGGGTCTATGGCTACACCTTC.

The DNA of the CDR3 is TGTGCCACCAGTGGACAGGGTCAAGAGACCCAGTACTTC. Amino acid sequence: CATSGQGQETQYF. The V gene is TRBV24-1, the J gene TRBJ2-5; TRBD1 aligns across 7 bases. The CDR3 has 13 residues. CDR1 and CDR2 from the germline V gene are KGHDR and SFDVKD. J lost 2 bases, V lost 5 bases, and 1 base had no gene match.

J is TRBJ1-1 and V is TRBV7-8; a weak D match, TRBD1 (6 bases). The CDR3 is 14 residues long. CDR1 SGHVS and CDR2 FQNEAQ come from the germline V gene. V gave up 10 bases and J gave up 1 base, with 16 bases separating them. The CDR3 sequence: CATKTGFANTEAFF. Written as DNA, the CDR3 is TGTGCCACCAAAACAGGGTTTGCGAACACTGAAGCTTTCTTT.

This clonotype was seen repeatedly, ten times or more. This chain uses TRBV7-2 with TRBJ1-6; D gene uncertain. Germline V gene sequence: CDR1 SGHTA, CDR2 FQGNSA. There are 13 residues in the CDR3. V was clipped by 2 bases and J by 9 bases, with 8 bases between them. In DNA, the CDR3 is TGTGCCAGCAGCTTATACCCCGGTTCACCCCTCCACTTT. Translating gives CASSLYPGSPLHF.

The chain joins TRBV20-1 to TRBJ1-1; weak D call: TRBD1 (6 bases). V lost 2 bases and J lost 3, with 19 bases in between. The CDR3 covers 16 residues. Germline CDR1 is DFQATT and CDR2 is SNEGSKA (reference sequence). This CDR3 reads CSARSVYRVTDTEAFF. For the CDR3, the DNA is TGCAGTGCTAGATCGGTGTACAGGGTGACGGACACTGAAGCTTTCTTT.

The chain employs TRBV28 and TRBJ1-2, with 7 bases lining up with TRBD1. Germline CDR1 reads MDHEN; CDR2 reads SYDVKM. The CDR3 consists of 15 residues. With V trimmed by 6 bases and J by 5 bases, 12 bases remained unmatched. CDR3 bases: TGTGCCAGCAGAGCAGGGGGACCCGCCGTTTATGGCTACACCTTC. The encoded protein is CASRAGGPAVYGYTF.

The table lists this clonotype with a few counts. The CDR3 sequence: CSVTVGDQPQHF. In DNA form, the CDR3 reads TGCAGCGTGACGGTGGGGGATCAGCCCCAGCATTTT. This chain joins TRBV29-1 and TRBJ1-5; possible D gene TRBD1, 5 bases. This CDR3 spans 12 amino acids. The germline CDR1 and CDR2 sequences are SQVTM and ANQGSEA. Between the trimmed V and J ends, which lost 6 bases and 5 bases, there was a span of 11 bases.

This clonotype came up many times. This chain links TRBV7-8 with TRBJ1-2; the match to TRBD1 covers 8 bases. Trimming removed 4 bases from V and 8 bases from J; junction bases left unmatched: 9. The CDR3 is 14 amino acids. Germline V gives CDR1 SGHVS, CDR2 FQNEAQ. This CDR3 is CASSSDRARGGYTF. The DNA for the CDR3 is TGTGCCAGCAGCTCGGACAGGGCTAGAGGGGGCTACACCTTC.

This clonotype was recorded many times. This chain links TRBV7-9 with TRBJ1-3, with D tentatively TRBD1 (5 bases). Trimming pared 7 bases from V and 3 bases from J, leaving 13 bases between. CDR1 is SEHNR and CDR2 is FQNEAQ in the germline V gene (reference sequence). This CDR3 comprises 14 residues. The chain's CDR3 is CASTSGFLGNTIYF. The CDR3 nucleotides read TGTGCCAGCACCTCAGGGTTTCTTGGAAACACCATATATTTT.

There are a few counts of this clonotype. The rearrangement joins TRBV19 to TRBJ1-1; 9 positions agree with TRBD1. The CDR3 has 12 residues. V was pared by 2 bases and J by 9 bases, with 1 base of the junction left unmatched. Germline CDR1 is LNHDA and CDR2 is SQIVND (reference sequence). The DNA for the CDR3 is TGTGCCAGTAGTATAAACAGGGGGCAAGCTTTCTTT. The encoded protein is CASSINRGQAFF. Together with reference TRBV19 and TRBJ1-1, the CDR3 gives the full variable domain: DGGITQSPKYLFRKEGQNVTLSCEQNLNHDAMYWYRQDPGQGLRLIYYSQIVNDFQKGDIAEGYSVSREKKESFPLTVTSAQKNPTAFYLCASSINRGQAFFGQGTRLTVV.

V usage is TRBV5-1 and J usage is TRBJ2-7; D perhaps matches TRBD1 (5 bases). Germline-derived CDR1 and CDR2 are SGHRS and YFSETQ. The ends were cut back, 0 bases at V and 5 bases at J, with 15 bases in the middle. This CDR3 region has 15 residues. The CDR3 is CASSLGAGSVHEQYF. The CDR3 coding sequence is TGCGCCAGCAGCTTGGGGGCAGGGTCTGTCCACGAGCAGTACTTC. The whole variable domain, remainder taken from reference TRBV5-1 and TRBJ2-7, is KAGVTQTPRYLIKTRGQQVTLSCSPISGHRSVSWYQQTPGQGLQFLFEYFSETQRNKGNFPGRFSGRQFSNSRSEMNVSTLELGDSALYLCASSLGAGSVHEQYFGPGTRLTVT.

The V and J genes are TRBV11-2 and TRBJ2-3, with D unresolved. From germline, CDR1 is SGHAT and CDR2 FQNNGV. This CDR3 has 16 amino acids. Deletions cut 1 base from V and 2 bases from J, with 13 bases between. The CDR3 loop reads CASSLGLVLLTDTQYF. CDR3 sequence (DNA): TGTGCCAGCAGCTTAGGCTTAGTCCTCCTCACAGATACGCAGTATTTT.

The sample holds a few counts of this clonotype. The V call is TRBV12-3 or TRBV12-4, the J call TRBJ1-3; D gene uncertain. The CDR3 extends over 14 amino acids. Trimming pared 9 bases from V and 0 bases from J, leaving 12 bases between. The DNA for the CDR3 is TGTGCCAGTAATGACGGGATCTCTGGAAACACCATATATTTT. Translated, it gives CASNDGISGNTIYF.

The chain is built from TRBV20-1 and TRBJ1-3; 7 bases line up with TRBD1. The CDR3 is 16 residues long. J lost 9 bases, V lost 0 bases, and 14 bases had no gene match. Germline V lookup: CDR1 DFQATT, CDR2 SNEGSKA (reference sequence). CDR3 sequence (DNA): TGCAGTGCTAGAGATTATTTTAGCGAGGGGGCCAGCACCATATATTTT. Its protein is CSARDYFSEGASTIYF.

This clonotype has a count of ten or more. The J gene is TRBJ2-1, the V gene TRBV7-6; the D gene could be TRBD1 or TRBD2 (5 bases each). From germline, CDR1 is SGHVS and CDR2 FNYEAQ. With 4 bases removed from V and 3 bases from J, the gap between germline ends came to 16 bases. The CDR3 is 16 residues long. The CDR3 sequence is CASSSTWGSGYNEQFF. CDR3 DNA: TGTGCCAGCAGCTCAACCTGGGGCAGCGGCTACAATGAGCAGTTCTTC. The full variable domain, its missing parts supplied by reference TRBV7-6 and TRBJ2-1, is GAGVSQSPRYKVTKRGQDVALRCDPISGHVSLYWYRQALGQGPEFLTYFNYEAQQDKSGLPNDRFSAERPEGSISTLTIQRTEQRDSAMYRCASSSTWGSGYNEQFFGPGTRLTVL.